This T cell receptor (beta chain) was profiled in a study of T cell repertoires in cytomegalovirus infection. Study details: CMV epitopes that were recently identified and HLA-C-restricted were used alongside well-studied HLA-B-restricted ones.

Findings and caveats of the study: Across the ex vivo response, the dominant clonotypes were HLA-C-restricted CMV-specific TCR beta clonotypes. Summed frequency of public TCR beta families distinguished CMV carriers with the relevant HLA.

TCRdb independently ran MiXCR on the reads; one entry per CDR3 protein. The sample gives 650,000 to 850,000 distinct CDR3 sequences, almost 30% of which show up once; roughly 13% is in the top ten. Points on this clonotype: The target antigen is unknown.

The J segment lost 5 bases and the V segment lost 5 bases, leaving 3 bases of the junction unmatched. The CDR3 runs to 14 residues. Germline V lookup: CDR1 SGHVT, CDR2 SQSDAQ. The source material was cultured CD8+ T cells from PBMCs, sampled from culture after CMV antigen stimulation. This chain uses TRBV7-4 with TRBJ1-5; TRBD1 matches at 10 bases. The clonotype comes from a human donor in good health (CMV status not recorded). Some clones in this sample may be carry-over from other donors' samples. The CDR3 sequence: CASSGGQGDQPQHF. CDR3 in DNA: TGTGCCAGCAGCGGTGGACAGGGGGATCAGCCCCAGCATTTT.